The 26 T cell receptor beta chains below were found in one sample sequenced in a study of Ad26.COV2.S vaccination and SARS-CoV-2 variants. Treatment defined: around 19 received Ad26.COV2.S at low or high dose, single or two shots; about 5 received placebo; per-sample allocation not given. Material that was analyzed had been drawn on day 63 after the first vaccine or placebo injection. TCRdb keeps only in-frame clones here, not all; method: immunoSEQ multiplex PCR. The sample has 350,000 to 450,000 clones, around nine tenths seen once. The material sequenced was peripheral blood, taken in a trial of Ad26.COV2.S vaccine versus placebo. Receptors originate from a person between 18 and 65 years old who received the Ad26.COV2.S COVID-19 vaccine or a placebo.

The V call is TRBV6-4, the J call TRBJ2-4, with TRBD2 matching over 12 bases. CDR1 and CDR2 (germline): MRHNA, SNTAGT. The trim removed 8 bases at V and 10 bases at J, leaving 6 bases unmatched. This CDR3 spans 13 amino acids. The CDR3 reads CASARLAGEIQYF. The CDR3 DNA follows: TGTGCCAGCGCGAGACTAGCGGGGGAAATTCAGTACTTC.

The chain uses TRBV4-1 and TRBJ2-7; D gene uncertain. CDR3 length: 13 residues. The germline V and J ends were trimmed by 2 bases and 4 bases, with 9 bases remaining between them. Looked up from germline, CDR1 is MGHRA and CDR2 is YSYEKL. The CDR3 coding sequence is TGCGCCAGCAGCCAATTTATAGGGTACGAGCAGTACTTC. This translates into CASSQFIGYEQYF.

The CDR3 is CASSSQDLAYNEQFF. In nucleotides, the CDR3 is TGTGCCAGCAGCTCCCAGGACTTGGCCTACAATGAGCAGTTCTTC. The chain carries TRBV5-4 and TRBJ2-1; a weak D match, TRBD2 (5 bases). The CDR3 contains 15 residues. Germline-derived CDR1 and CDR2 are SGHNT and YYREEE (reference sequence). V lost 3 bases and J 2 bases, leaving 12 bases between the germline ends.

The chain employs TRBV2 and TRBJ2-2, with 8 nucleotides matching TRBD1. The ends lost 7 bases at V and 3 bases at J; junction bases unmatched: 10. CDR3 length: 16 amino acids. Per the germline V gene, CDR1 is SNHLY and CDR2 is FYNNEI. CDR3 sequence reads: CASTWADRVHTGELFF. The CDR3 region has the DNA TGTGCCAGCACTTGGGCGGACAGGGTTCACACCGGGGAGCTGTTTTTT. Full variable domain (remainder filled in from reference TRBV2 and TRBJ2-2): EPEVTQTPSHQVTQMGQEVILRCVPISNHLYFYWYRQILGQKVEFLVSFYNNEISEKSEIFDDQFSVERPDGSNFTLKIRSTKLEDSAMYFCASTWADRVHTGELFFGEGSRLTVL.

The chain uses TRBV5-1 and TRBJ2-1; 7 bases are a match to TRBD2. CDR3 size: 16 residues. Losses at the gene ends were 4 bases for V and 4 bases for J; bases not matched to a gene: 11. Per the germline V gene, CDR1 is SGHRS and CDR2 is YFSETQ. Here the CDR3 reads CASSQGLDRPYNEQFF. CDR3 sequence (DNA): TGCGCCAGCAGCCAAGGACTAGATAGACCGTACAATGAGCAGTTCTTC.

The genes are TRBV5-1 and TRBJ2-1; 8 positions agree with TRBD2. Germline lookup yields CDR1 SGHRS and CDR2 YFSETQ. The CDR3 totals 15 residues. The ends lost 4 bases at V and 7 bases at J; junction bases unmatched: 10. Written as DNA, the CDR3 is TGCGCCAGCAGCCTCCTTGCGGGGGGAGGGAATGAGCAGTTCTTC. It codes for CASSLLAGGGNEQFF.

The genes are TRBV5-6 and TRBJ1-2; D might be TRBD1 (5 bases). Germline V gene lookup returns CDR1 SGHDT and CDR2 YYEEEE. The CDR3 has 14 residues. Trimming cost V 4 bases and J 7 bases, with 17 bases left between them. DNA of the CDR3: TGTGCCAGCAGCCGCTATTCAGGGCGGGGTGGCTACACCTTC. Translated, it gives CASSRYSGRGGYTF.

The CDR3 protein is CASSLQIGDSYEQYF. The CDR3 DNA reads as TGCGCCAGCAGCTTACAAATAGGGGACTCCTACGAGCAGTACTTC. The chain carries TRBV5-1 and TRBJ2-7, with D possibly being TRBD1 (5 bases). V was pared by 2 bases and J by 0 bases, with 12 bases between. Germline V gives CDR1 SGHRS, CDR2 YFSETQ. CDR3 length equals 15 residues.

This chain connects TRBV6-5 to TRBJ1-6; 8 nucleotides match TRBD1. The CDR3 is made up of 13 amino acids. In germline, CDR1 is MNHEY, CDR2 SVGAGI. The J segment lost 10 bases and the V segment lost 7 bases, leaving 6 bases of the junction unmatched. In nucleotides, the CDR3 is TGTGCCAGCACGTTGACAGGGGAGTCACCCCTCCACTTT. Its translation is CASTLTGESPLHF.

The rearrangement uses TRBV19 and TRBJ1-1; D uncertain. The CDR3 runs to 15 residues. V was trimmed by 2 bases and J by 1 base, leaving 11 bases between them. In germline, CDR1 is LNHDA, CDR2 SQIVND (reference sequence). The DNA for the CDR3 is TGTGCCAGTAGTATAACTGGTCTCCGGAACACTGAAGCTTTCTTT. Protein product: CASSITGLRNTEAFF.

This clone has just a few counts. The J gene is TRBJ2-1, the V gene TRBV7-9; no definite D call. V was clipped by 1 base and J by 7 bases, with 11 bases between them. Germline-derived CDR1 and CDR2 are SEHNR and FQNEAQ (reference sequence). The CDR3 is 14 residues long. The CDR3 sequence is CASSLVADSNEQFF. The DNA for the CDR3 is TGTGCCAGCAGCTTAGTCGCGGATTCGAATGAGCAGTTCTTC.

The V gene is TRBV6-5, the J gene TRBJ2-7; D ambiguous. V lost 8 bases, J lost 5 bases, and 10 bases lay in between. This CDR3 is built from 11 residues. Germline-derived CDR1 and CDR2 are MNHEY and SVGAGI. CDR3 sequence: CASLVTHEQYF. DNA for the CDR3: TGTGCCAGCCTTGTTACGCACGAGCAGTACTTC.

This clone was detected only a few times. The chain links TRBV6-1 to TRBJ1-5, with D uncertain. Germline-derived CDR1 and CDR2 are MNHNS and SASEGT. CDR3 length equals 16 residues. Trimming took off 1 base at V and 1 base at J, with 11 bases between the two ends. DNA for the CDR3: TGTGCCAGCAGTGAAGTTATCACGACAAGCAATCAGCCCCAGCATTTT. Its translation: CASSEVITTSNQPQHF.

This chain links TRBV6-6 with TRBJ1-2; the D gene is possibly TRBD1 (6 bases). Germline assignment: CDR1 MNHNY and CDR2 SVGAGI (reference sequence). V lost 7 bases to trimming and J lost 6 bases, with 15 bases between them. The CDR3 spans 13 residues. CDR3 region: CASMKGDRDGYTF. CDR3 DNA sequence: TGTGCCAGCATGAAGGGGGATCGGGATGGCTACACCTTC.

This chain's CDR3 is CASSWGVRSDTQYF. The CDR3 DNA sequence: TGTGCCAGCAGCTGGGGGGTAAGGTCAGATACGCAGTATTTT. V is TRBV3-1 (or the pseudogene TRBV3-2) and J is TRBJ2-3; possible D gene TRBD2, 6 bases. This CDR3 is built from 14 residues. V dropped 5 bases and J dropped 4 bases, with 13 bases sitting between them. Germline-derived CDR1 and CDR2 are LGHDT and YNNKEL (reference sequence).

V and J are TRBV27 and TRBJ1-3, with 8 bases aligning to TRBD1. The CDR3 is made up of 15 amino acids. The germline V gene has CDR1 MNHEY and CDR2 SMNVEV (reference sequence). The V gene end was trimmed by 6 bases and the J gene end by 0 bases; junction bases not matched to a gene: 4. CDR3 residues: CASSQTGASGNTIYF. In DNA form, the CDR3 reads TGTGCCAGCAGCCAGACAGGGGCCTCTGGAAACACCATATATTTT.

The chain links TRBV6-5 to TRBJ1-3; D may be TRBD1 (5 bases). CDR1 MNHEY and CDR2 SVGAGI come from the germline V gene. Trimming cost V 5 bases and J 3 bases, with 14 bases left between them. The CDR3 loop spans 15 amino acids. In DNA, the CDR3 is TGTGCCAGCAGTCCGAGAGGGGCTTATGGAAACACCATATATTTT. Its protein product is CASSPRGAYGNTIYF.

This clone was observed a few times. The CDR3 loop reads CSVPRMGQGGQYF. CDR3 bases: TGCAGCGTGCCCCGCATGGGACAGGGAGGGCAGTACTTC. The rearrangement uses TRBV29-1 and TRBJ2-7; 9 bases align to TRBD1. Germline CDR1 SQVTM, CDR2 ANQGSEA. The CDR3 is 13 residues long. The J segment lost 9 bases and the V segment lost 6 bases, leaving 12 bases of the junction unmatched.

The J gene is TRBJ2-7, the V gene TRBV29-1, with D unclear. Trimming took off 4 bases at V and 0 bases at J, with 10 bases between the two ends. The CDR3 has 13 residues. CDR1 is SQVTM, CDR2 ANQGSEA, per germline. CDR3 residues: CSVVRTASYEQYF. DNA for the CDR3: TGCAGCGTTGTACGAACAGCCTCCTACGAGCAGTACTTC.

The gene calls are TRBV9 and TRBJ1-1; D is unresolved. Trimming took 0 bases from V and 1 from J, leaving 10 bases between them. This CDR3 has 15 amino acids. CDR1 is SGDLS, CDR2 YYNGEE, per germline. This CDR3 is CASSVDSRRNTEAFF. DNA of the CDR3: TGTGCCAGCAGCGTAGATTCCAGGCGGAACACTGAAGCTTTCTTT.

The rearrangement uses TRBV6-6 and TRBJ2-2; 8 bases match TRBD1. CDR3 size: 16 residues. V shed 6 bases and J 4 bases; nucleotides not matched to a gene: 10. Per germline, CDR1 MNHNY and CDR2 SVGAGI (reference sequence). The CDR3 sequence: CASRSPGGRGTGELFF. CDR3 in DNA: TGTGCCAGCAGGTCACCAGGGGGCAGGGGCACCGGGGAGCTGTTTTTT.

The chain links TRBV7-9 to TRBJ1-5; perhaps TRBD1 as D (5 bases). CDR3 length: 16 residues. V lost 1 base and J lost 0, with 10 bases in between. CDR1 is SEHNR, CDR2 FQNEAQ, per germline (reference sequence). This chain's CDR3 is CASSLVGTDSNQPQHF. The CDR3 DNA follows: TGTGCCAGCAGCTTAGTGGGGACCGATAGCAATCAGCCCCAGCATTTT. Using reference TRBV7-9 and TRBJ1-5 for the parts outside the CDR3, the full variable domain is DTGVSQNPRHKITKRGQNVTFRCDPISEHNRLYWYRQTLGQGPEFLTYFQNEAQLEKSRLLSDRFSAERPKGSFSTLEIQRTEQGDSAMYLCASSLVGTDSNQPQHFGDGTRLSIL.

In regard to this clone: The same CDR3 can be traced to other DNA sequences in this sample. The J gene is TRBJ2-3, the V gene TRBV5-5, with TRBD2 identical over 7 bases. Looked up from germline, CDR1 is SGHKS and CDR2 is YYEKEE (reference sequence). CDR3 length: 14 residues. With V trimmed by 0 bases and J by 3 bases, 1 base remained unmatched. CDR3 nucleotides: TGTGCCAGCAGCTTGGGGGGAGGGACAGATACGCAGTATTTT. This codes for CASSLGGGTDTQYF.

With respect to this clone: The same CDR3 is also encoded by other DNA sequences in this sample. The chain carries TRBV7-9 and TRBJ1-2, with a weak D call TRBD1 (6 bases). The CDR3 extends over 12 amino acids. Trimming cost V 3 bases and J 8 bases, with 10 bases left between them. Germline CDR1 reads SEHNR; CDR2 reads FQNEAQ (reference sequence). The CDR3 reads CASSLGTYGYTF. The CDR3 DNA is TGTGCCAGCAGCTTGGGGACATACGGCTACACCTTC. Full variable domain (missing parts from reference TRBV7-9 and TRBJ1-2): DTGVSQNPRHKITKRGQNVTFRCDPISEHNRLYWYRQTLGQGPEFLTYFQNEAQLEKSRLLSDRFSAERPKGSFSTLEIQRTEQGDSAMYLCASSLGTYGYTFGSGTRLTVV.

The chain links TRBV19 to TRBJ2-2; 7 positions match TRBD1. V lost 6 bases and J lost 0; bases outside the gene matches: 4. The germline V gene has CDR1 LNHDA and CDR2 SQIVND (reference sequence). CDR3 length: 15 residues. CDR3 nucleotides: TGTGCCAGTAGCCCGACAGGGCCGAACACCGGGGAGCTGTTTTTT. Protein product: CASSPTGPNTGELFF.

The chain has TRBV15 and TRBJ2-1, with 9 bases fitting TRBD2. The CDR3 is 16 residues long. CDR1 is LNHNV and CDR2 is YYDKDF in the germline V gene (reference sequence). V dropped 5 bases and J dropped 7; count of bases not matched to a gene: 12. CDR3 DNA: TGTGCCACCAGCGAGCCGCAGGCGGGGGGGCCTAATGAGCAGTTCTTC. Protein sequence: CATSEPQAGGPNEQFF.